A single TCR beta chain is shown here with its context. Its antigen is unidentified. The time point was: week 5, during vaccination. Topical imiquimod was applied with each vaccine dose, which held 300 ug of mutant IDH1 20-mer peptide. New WHO grade 3 or 4 astrocytomas that were IDH1-mutant and ATRX-lost had been found in donors. The CDR3 runs 15 residues. With 10 bases clipped from V and 5 bases from J, the junction kept 13 bases outside the gene matches. CDR1 and CDR2 (germline): SEHNR, FQNEAQ (reference sequence). These data belong to a study of a mutant IDH1 vaccine in newly diagnosed glioma. Background on the study: Earlier treatment was radiotherapy, temozolomide, or both, with most getting both.

The data were produced by immunoSEQ multiplex PCR, yet TCRdb's version contains in-frame clones alone and is incomplete. Among roughly 72,000 clones listed, roughly 91% were seen once. Notes on the study in general: Immune responses induced by the vaccine were seen in 80% to 95% of patients, spanning multiple MHC alleles.

The clonotype comes from a woman aged 45-59 years with glioma. Specimen: PBMCs, collected from a glioma patient whose treatment included an IDH1 peptide vaccine. V is TRBV7-9 and J is TRBJ2-5, with 10 bases identical to TRBD1. The CDR3 DNA is TGTGCCACTTATACCGGGACAGGGGCGGGGGAGACCCAGTACTTC. Translated: CATYTGTGAGETQYF.